A selection of T cell receptor beta chains follows, all from one sample in a study of cytomegalovirus exposure and HLA in healthy donors. The table came from immunoSEQ multiplex PCR; TCRdb's copy has only in-frame clones and leaves some out. The table lists under 150,000 clones, just over 75% of them singletons. Sequenced sample: PBMCs. Receptors originate from a woman aged 45 to 65 in good health and CMV-seronegative. Each CDR3 is given with its conserved first and last residue. A D gene is named only where the DNA matches it firmly. Clone sizes are given selectively: once, few, many, or a class where the clone is expanded.

TGCAGCGTTGGTTCGCAGGGCAATGAGCAGTTCTTC CSVGSQGNEQFF NA TRBV29-1 NA TRBJ2-1
TGTGCCAGCAGCATAGGCGCGGGAGCCATCAATGAGCAGTTCTTC CASSIGAGAINEQFF TRBD2 TRBV7-2 NA TRBJ2-1
TGTGCCAGCAAAGCCGGGACTAGCCTCTACGAGCAGTACTTC CASKAGTSLYEQYF TRBD2 TRBV28 NA TRBJ2-7
TGTGCCAGCAGTCGACCGGGGGGGCCCTACAATGAGCAGTTCTTC CASSRPGGPYNEQFF TRBD2 TRBV27 NA TRBJ2-1
TGTGCCAGCAGCAAATGGCCCGCCCGGGACATACTTCAAGAGACCCAGTACTTC CASSKWPARDILQETQYF NA TRBV21-1 NA TRBJ2-5
TGCGCCACCCGGTGGGGGGGCGACACTGAAGCTTTCTTT CATRWGGDTEAFF NA TRBV5-1 NA TRBJ1-1
TGTGCCAGCTCCCGGGAGAGCCCAACAGATACGCAGTATTTT CASSRESPTDTQYF NA TRBV18 NA TRBJ2-3
TGTGCCAGCTCATTACAGGGGGCGAACACTGAAGCTTTCTTT CASSLQGANTEAFF TRBD1 TRBV18 few TRBJ1-1
TGCGCCAGCAGTCAATCGACAGGGCCCTATGGCTACACCTTC CASSQSTGPYGYTF TRBD1 TRBV23-1 NA TRBJ1-2
TGTGCCAGTAGTATTGGGGGTACAGGGCTTTCCGCAGAGACCCAGTACTTC CASSIGGTGLSAETQYF NA TRBV19 NA TRBJ2-5
TGTGCCTATGCGGCGCTAGGCAATCAGCCCCAGCATTTT CAYAALGNQPQHF NA TRBV28 NA TRBJ1-5
TGTGCCAGCAGCTTAGGACAGGGGAACAATCAGCCCCAGCATTTT CASSLGQGNNQPQHF TRBD1 TRBV11-2 NA TRBJ1-5
TGTGCCAGTAGGGCTAGCGGGATGTTCACAGATACGCAGTATTTT CASRASGMFTDTQYF TRBD2 TRBV19 NA TRBJ2-3
TGCAGCGTTGAGGTCAGGGGGCTAGAGACCCAGTACTTC CSVEVRGLETQYF TRBD1 TRBV29-1 NA TRBJ2-5
TGCGCCAGCAGCCAAGATGCGGGGATAGGGTATGGCTACACCTTC CASSQDAGIGYGYTF NA TRBV4-1 NA TRBJ1-2
TGCGCCAGCAGTTCCGGACAGGTAGGCGAACCTGGCCACACCTTC CASSSGQVGEPGHTF TRBD1 TRBV5-1 once TRBJ1-2
TGTGCCATCATAGAACAGGGGTGGAGCCTTAGCAATCAGCCCCAGCATTTT CAIIEQGWSLSNQPQHF TRBD1 TRBV10-3 NA TRBJ1-5
TGTGCCTGGGACAGGGGTGTTCGCGAGCAGTACTTC CAWDRGVREQYF TRBD1 TRBV30 NA TRBJ2-7
TGTGCCATCAGTGAGGCCCCGACAGGGGTGAACACTGAAGCTTTCTTT CAISEAPTGVNTEAFF TRBD1 TRBV10-3 NA TRBJ1-1